Included here is one T cell receptor (beta chain) sequence, with context. What it binds is unknown. J was trimmed by 0 bases and V by 3 bases; bases with no gene match: 2. The CDR3 spans 15 residues. The germline V gene has CDR1 MDHEN and CDR2 SYDVKM. Pools of viral peptides were used by the ViraFEST assay to expand antigen-specific CD4+ T cells ahead of sequencing. Culture lasted around eleven days before CD4+ T cell isolation. They grew a few million PBMC in each well, adding about 10 IU/ml IL-2 and 10 ug/ml peptides. This specimen comes from a study of vaccination effects on CD4 cells after COVID-19. Study conclusions and caveats: Late after vaccination, infection- and vaccine-induced clones showed marked clonal contraction.

Using immunoSEQ multiplex PCR, the repertoire was profiled, and TCRdb retains in-frame clones only, with some absent. The sample includes 23,000 or so clones, about three quarters of them seen just once. The origin of this receptor is a human donor who received a COVID-19 vaccine. The V gene is TRBV28, the J gene TRBJ2-1; 7 bases agree with TRBD1. Material: CD4+ T cells from PBMCs cultured with HCoV-229E spike peptides, obtained before COVID-19 vaccination. As DNA, the CDR3 is TGTGCCAGCAGTTTCGACAGGGTCTCCTACAATGAGCAGTTCTTC. Translation: CASSFDRVSYNEQFF.